Described below is a single TCR beta chain sequence and its context. Its cognate antigen is unknown. The entry originates in a study of T cell responses to AZD1222 COVID-19 vaccine. TCRdb's copy holds only in-frame clones and misses some; the assay was immunoSEQ multiplex PCR. The table lists 250,000 to 300,000 clones, around 92% of them singletons. Germline V gene sequence: CDR1 WSHSY, CDR2 SAAADI. The V gene lost 6 bases and the J gene lost 13 bases, with 16 bases spanning the gap. The CDR3 has 11 amino acids. Regarding the study as a whole: Only a handful of AZD1222 recipients tested seropositive at baseline. There were vaccine-associated CD4 TCRs across spike, dominant at 160-218 and 743-854. Vaccination with two AZD1222 doses was followed by a rise in Spike-specific TCR breadth and depth. Clonal diversity was possibly underestimated, and white British individuals and females predominated among donors.

The gene calls are TRBV10-2 and TRBJ2-7, with a weak D call TRBD1 (6 bases). This receptor was identified in an adult who received the AZD1222 COVID-19 vaccine. Sample: peripheral blood, taken 28 days after the second AZD1222 dose. CDR3 sequence (DNA): TGCGCCAGCAGCTCCCAGGGGCGAGACTACTTC. Its protein is CASSSQGRDYF.